Detailed here is one TCR beta chain. These data belong to a study of shared clonotypes between healthy human individuals. TCRdb keeps only in-frame clones here, not all; method: immunoSEQ multiplex PCR. The sample yields a few hundred thousand clones, about 80% seen once. Those who donated, Caucasian adults without exception, all lived in Nashville, Tennessee. The receptor comes from a woman aged 40-49 years in good health. Some clones in this sample may be carry-over from other donors' samples. Input material: PBMCs.

The CDR3 nucleotides read TGTGCCAGCAGCTCCCGGACTAGCGGGCTACCATCCCAATCTGGGGCCAACGTCCTGACTTTC. It codes for CASSSRTSGLPSQSGANVLTF. The chain combines TRBV13 with TRBJ2-6; 11 positions match TRBD2. Looked up from germline, CDR1 is PRHDT and CDR2 is FYEKMQ (reference sequence). The CDR3 sequence is 21 residues long. After removal of 4 bases from V and 1 base from J, the junction contained 15 bases not matched to a gene. The complete variable domain, with remaining parts taken from reference TRBV13 and TRBJ2-6, reads AAGVIQSPRHLIKEKRETATLKCYPIPRHDTVYWYQQGPGQDPQFLISFYEKMQSDKGSIPDRFSAQQFSDYHSELNMSSLELGDSALYFCASSSRTSGLPSQSGANVLTFGAGSRLTVL.